The 20 T cell receptor beta chains presented below share a single source sample, sequenced in a study of T cell repertoires in cytomegalovirus infection. TCRdb re-called the reads through MiXCR, storing one row per CDR3 protein. This table holds about 740,000 distinct CDR3 sequences, 35% found once. Material: PBMCs. The receptors come from a human donor in good health (CMV status not recorded). Some clones in this sample may be carry-over from other donors' samples.

This clonotype was observed a handful of times. The chain is built from TRBV28 and TRBJ2-1; the match to TRBD1 covers 9 bases. V was pared by 3 bases and J by 5 bases, with 2 bases of the junction left unmatched. CDR3 size: 14 residues. CDR1 is MDHEN, CDR2 SYDVKM, per germline. For the CDR3, the DNA is TGTGCCAGCAGTTTTTGGACAGGGGACAATGAGCAGTTCTTC. Amino acid sequence: CASSFWTGDNEQFF.

This clonotype was seen only a few times. The rearrangement uses TRBV19 and TRBJ1-5; the D is unclear. This CDR3 spans 15 amino acids. Trimming left V 5 bases short and J 3 bases short, with 14 bases between. Germline V gives CDR1 LNHDA, CDR2 SQIVND (reference sequence). The CDR3 sequence: CASSSQSRNNQPQHF. CDR3 in DNA: TGTGCCAGTAGTTCTCAGTCCCGCAACAATCAGCCCCAGCATTTT.

This clonotype was seen more than once but under ten times. The chain couples TRBV5-5 to TRBJ1-3; D uncertain. V was trimmed by 0 bases and J by 2 bases, leaving 15 bases between them. The germline V gene has CDR1 SGHKS and CDR2 YYEKEE (reference sequence). The length of the CDR3 is 17 residues. The CDR3 here is CASSLALSPSTGNTIYF. The DNA for the CDR3 is TGTGCCAGCAGCTTGGCCCTTAGTCCTTCGACTGGAAACACCATATATTTT.

This chain connects TRBV10-2 to TRBJ1-6, with D perhaps TRBD1 (6 bases). The CDR3 loop spans 16 amino acids. Germline-derived CDR1 and CDR2 are WSHSY and SAAADI. The V end lost 8 bases, the J end lost 8 bases, and 22 bases lay between the germline ends. The chain's CDR3 is CASETGTGGAYSPLHF. The DNA of the CDR3 is TGCGCCAGCGAAACAGGGACCGGGGGTGCGTATTCACCCCTCCACTTT.

On this clonotype: This clone may be a read error of a much larger clone one base away. This chain connects TRBV7-2 to TRBJ2-3; 10 bases agree with TRBD2. The germline gives CDR1 SGHTA, CDR2 FQGNSA. The CDR3 consists of 13 residues. The ends lost 6 bases at V and 8 bases at J; junction bases unmatched: 5. CDR3 sequence reads: CASSSSGGATQYF. The DNA for the CDR3 is TGTGCCAGCAGTTCTAGCGGGGGAGCTACGCAGTATTTT.

This chain joins TRBV12-3 or TRBV12-4 and TRBJ2-7; D gene ambiguous. There are 16 residues in the CDR3. Trimming removed 3 bases at V and 0 bases at J, with 15 bases between. The CDR3 sequence: CASSFVGPSLSYEQYF. CDR3 nucleotides: TGTGCCAGCAGTTTCGTAGGGCCGTCCCTCTCCTACGAGCAGTACTTC.

This clonotype was recorded at least ten times. The chain couples TRBV7-2 to TRBJ2-5; TRBD2 aligns across 9 bases. The CDR3 is made up of 16 amino acids. J gave up 1 base and V 5 bases, and 8 bases lay outside the gene matches. Per the germline V gene, CDR1 is SGHTA and CDR2 is FQGNSA. Here the CDR3 DNA reads TGTGCCAGCAGCCAATGGGCGGGAGGGCCCCAAGAGACCCAGTACTTC. Residues: CASSQWAGGPQETQYF.

Only a few counts were recorded for this clonotype. The V call is TRBV6-5, the J call TRBJ2-1; D gene ambiguous. Germline-derived CDR1 and CDR2 are MNHEY and SVGAGI. Trimming removed 5 bases from V and 4 bases from J, with 9 bases in between. CDR3 length equals 13 residues. In DNA, the CDR3 is TGTGCCAGCAGTCGATTCCGTTACAATGAGCAGTTCTTC. Encoded protein: CASSRFRYNEQFF.

A remark on this clonotype: A read error is likely, as this CDR3 ends without the conserved phenylalanine or tryptophan. The chain is built from TRBV11-2 and TRBJ1-3; no clear D. CDR1 SGHAT and CDR2 FQNNGV come from the germline V gene. The CDR3 extends over 17 amino acids. The CDR3 sequence is CASSLVNGRTSGHTIYC. The CDR3 DNA reads as TGTGCCAGCAGCTTAGTAAACGGACGTACCTCTGGACACACCATATATTGT.

The chain joins TRBV19 to TRBJ1-1; D gene unclear. CDR1 and CDR2 from the germline V gene are LNHDA and SQIVND (reference sequence). The CDR3 has 13 residues. Trimming took 3 bases from V and 6 from J, leaving 11 bases between them. The CDR3 here is CASSIVVGSEAFF. CDR3 bases: TGTGCCAGTAGTATCGTCGTGGGTTCTGAAGCTTTCTTT.

This chain uses TRBV28 with TRBJ2-1; D is uncertain. Trimming removed 4 bases from V and 0 bases from J, with 10 bases in between. The CDR3 covers 15 residues. Germline CDR1 and CDR2: MDHEN and SYDVKM. This CDR3 is CASSSPGFSYNEQFF. Here the CDR3 DNA reads TGTGCCAGCAGTTCCCCAGGCTTCTCCTACAATGAGCAGTTCTTC.

This chain links TRBV7-2 with TRBJ1-1; D not resolved. Trimming removed 4 bases at V and 11 bases at J, with 11 bases between. This CDR3 comprises 11 residues. In germline, CDR1 is SGHTA, CDR2 FQGNSA. Here the CDR3 reads CASSSLRLAFF. The CDR3 DNA follows: TGTGCCAGCAGCTCCCTTCGGTTGGCTTTCTTT.

This clonotype was detected a few times. The rearrangement links TRBV29-1 to TRBJ1-2; 7 positions match TRBD1. Germline trimming cut 0 bases from V and 5 bases from J; bases unmatched to any gene: 9. Germline CDR1 and CDR2: SQVTM and ANQGSEA. The CDR3 is 15 residues long. CDR3 coding DNA: TGCAGCGTTGAAGATACGAGGGGGCGCGGATATGGCTACACCTTC. It is translated as CSVEDTRGRGYGYTF.

This chain connects TRBV24-1 to TRBJ2-7, with unresolved D. V was shortened by 0 bases and J by 3 bases, with 5 bases between the two germline ends. The CDR3 runs to 13 residues. Germline values: CDR1 KGHDR, CDR2 SFDVKD. This CDR3 reads CATSDLDLYEQYF. In nucleotides, the CDR3 is TGTGCCACCAGTGATTTGGACCTCTACGAGCAGTACTTC.

Only a few counts were recorded for this clonotype. CDR3: CASSLSSVRAEAFF. The CDR3 DNA is TGTGCCAGCAGTTTATCGTCGGTTAGGGCTGAAGCTTTCTTT. V usage is TRBV27 and J usage is TRBJ1-1; D gene ambiguous. Trimming pared 0 bases from V and 6 bases from J, leaving 11 bases between. This CDR3 spans 14 amino acids. Germline CDR1 and CDR2: MNHEY and SMNVEV (reference sequence).

This chain uses TRBV19 with TRBJ1-5, with 7 bases identical to TRBD1. The CDR3 runs to 14 residues. V was clipped by 7 bases and J by 3 bases; unmatched bases: 6. Germline values: CDR1 LNHDA, CDR2 SQIVND (reference sequence). CDR3 nucleotide sequence: TGTGCCAGTACCGCGGGACAGCACAATCAGCCCCAGCATTTT. Translation gives CASTAGQHNQPQHF. Complete variable domain (other parts from reference TRBV19 and TRBJ1-5): DGGITQSPKYLFRKEGQNVTLSCEQNLNHDAMYWYRQDPGQGLRLIYYSQIVNDFQKGDIAEGYSVSREKKESFPLTVTSAQKNPTAFYLCASTAGQHNQPQHFGDGTRLSIL.

Comments on this clonotype: With a much larger clone just one base away, this may be a read error. The chain uses TRBV7-6 and TRBJ2-1, with 9 bases that match TRBD2. Germline V lookup: CDR1 SGHVS, CDR2 FNYEAQ. This CDR3 is built from 18 residues. The DNA for the CDR3 is TGTGCCAGCAGCGACCGAGAGGGTTTAGCGGGAGATTACAATGAGCAGTTATTC. This encodes CASSDREGLAGDYNEQLF.

The V gene is TRBV14, the J gene TRBJ2-1, with a possible D match to TRBD2 (7 bases). The V gene lost 1 base and the J gene lost 2 bases, with 12 bases spanning the gap. CDR1 SGHDN and CDR2 FVKESK come from the germline V gene. CDR3 length: 16 residues. Here the CDR3 DNA reads TGTGCCAGCAGCCAAGTAAAAGGGGGGGCCTACAATGAGCAGTTCTTC. Its protein product is CASSQVKGGAYNEQFF.

The sample holds a few counts of this clonotype. The rearrangement joins TRBV28 to TRBJ2-3; the D is unclear. Deletions cut 4 bases from V and 2 bases from J, with 19 bases between. The CDR3 has 17 amino acids. From germline, CDR1 is MDHEN and CDR2 SYDVKM. The DNA for the CDR3 is TGTGCCAGCAGTTCGGCCCTGGACGGGTCATCCACAGATACGCAGTATTTT. Translation gives CASSSALDGSSTDTQYF.

The table lists this clonotype with many counts. V gene TRBV6-1 combines with J gene TRBJ2-5; 11 bases line up with TRBD2. The CDR3 consists of 15 residues. J gave up 3 bases and V 3 bases, and 3 bases lay outside the gene matches. Looked up from germline, CDR1 is MNHNS and CDR2 is SASEGT. The CDR3 nucleotides read TGTGCCAGCAGTGACCTAGCGGGGGGAAAAGAGACCCAGTACTTC. Protein sequence: CASSDLAGGKETQYF.